A single sample gave rise to the 21 T cell receptor beta chains below, sequenced in a study of blood T cells in healthy people across ages. The second PCR ran about 6 to 12 cycles with a sample-barcoded 5' primer and J-beta primers. TCRdb re-derived calls from the 5' RACE reads in MiXCR, one entry per CDR3 protein. This sample has around 1,000,000 distinct CDR3 sequences, with around 25% found just once. The same specimen was also included in a second study, on T cells of mothers and their children.

The specimen was blood. The receptors stem from a girl aged 2-10 years in good health.

The sample holds a few counts of this clonotype. The rearrangement joins TRBV4-1 to TRBJ2-5; D gene ambiguous. Trimming cost V 0 bases and J 5 bases, with 10 bases left between them. CDR3 length equals 14 residues. Germline V CDR1 and CDR2: MGHRA, YSYEKL. The CDR3 nucleotides are TGCGCCAGCAGCCAAGATGAGGTAATCGAGACCCAGTACTTC. It encodes CASSQDEVIETQYF.

The rearrangement links TRBV5-1 to TRBJ2-5; perhaps D is TRBD1 or TRBD2 (6 bases each). The better agreement between TRBJ2-1 and the DNA end casts doubt on the J call. The germline CDR1 and CDR2 sequences are SGHRS and YFSETQ. The CDR3 spans 12 residues. The CDR3 loop is CASRTGGGEQFF. CDR3 sequence (DNA): TGCGCCAGCAGGACAGGAGGGGGTGAGCAGTTCTTC.

The chain couples TRBV20-1 to TRBJ2-5; no firm D call. Germline values: CDR1 DFQATT, CDR2 SNEGSKA (reference sequence). Trimming removed 7 bases from V and 3 bases from J, with 6 bases in between. The CDR3 is 10 residues long. The CDR3 bases are TGCAGTGGAGAGAAAGAGACCCAGTACTTC. This codes for CSGEKETQYF.

The V and J genes are TRBV14 and TRBJ2-2, with TRBD2 matching 11 bases. The germline V gene has CDR1 SGHDN and CDR2 FVKESK. J was trimmed by 1 base and V by 4 bases; bases with no gene match: 2. The CDR3 contains 16 residues. CDR3 DNA: TGTGCCAGCAGCCGACTAGCGGGACTGAACACCGGGGAGCTGTTTTTT. Protein: CASSRLAGLNTGELFF.

In its sample, this clonotype was seen many times. Mismatch with germline at one junction end may stem from a read error. This chain joins TRBV20-1 and TRBJ2-5; 8 nucleotides align to TRBD1. The CDR3 runs to 17 residues. Germline loops: CDR1 DFQATT, CDR2 SNEGSKA (reference sequence). CDR3 DNA sequence: TGCAGTGCCAGAGGAGGACAGGGTGCCAAGATGGGAGAGACCCAGTACTTC. It yields the protein CSARGGQGAKMGETQYF.

The genes are TRBV7-3 and TRBJ2-5, with D possibly matching TRBD2 (7 bases). CDR3 length equals 17 residues. The germline V gene has CDR1 SGHTA and CDR2 FQGTGA. V lost 2 bases and J lost 2, with 18 bases in between. CDR3 nucleotide sequence: TGTGCCAGCAGCTTATCCCGGGGGCCTAGCGGTCAAGAGACCCAGTACTTC. This encodes CASSLSRGPSGQETQYF. The whole variable domain, remainder taken from reference TRBV7-3 and TRBJ2-5, is GAGVSQTPSNKVTEKGKYVELRCDPISGHTALYWYRQSLGQGPEFLIYFQGTGAADDSGLPNDRFFAVRPEGSVSTLKIQRTERGDSAVYLCASSLSRGPSGQETQYFGPGTRLLVL.

The table lists this clonotype with a few counts. The rearrangement uses TRBV9 and TRBJ2-1; 10 bases are shared with TRBD2. This CDR3 region has 18 residues. Germline V gives CDR1 SGDLS, CDR2 YYNGEE. The trim removed 4 bases at V and 0 bases at J, leaving 10 bases unmatched. As DNA, the CDR3 is TGTGCCAGCAGCACACACCCTAGCGGGAGACCCTCCTACAATGAGCAGTTCTTC. Amino acids: CASSTHPSGRPSYNEQFF. The entire variable domain, with the rest obtained from reference TRBV9 and TRBJ2-1, is as follows: DSGVTQTPKHLITATGQRVTLRCSPRSGDLSVYWYQQSLDQGLQFLIQYYNGEERAKGNILERFSAQQFPDLHSELNLSSLELGDSALYFCASSTHPSGRPSYNEQFFGPGTRLTVL.

J is TRBJ2-5 and V is TRBV20-1; D remains unclear. CDR1 is DFQATT and CDR2 is SNEGSKA in the germline V gene (reference sequence). CDR3 size: 15 residues. V lost 2 bases to trimming and J lost 5 bases, with 18 bases between them. The CDR3 protein is CSARSTEMLQETQYF. The CDR3 DNA is TGCAGTGCTAGATCGACCGAGATGCTGCAGGAGACCCAGTACTTC.

The chain recombines TRBV7-9 with TRBJ2-7; D gene uncertain. The CDR3 extends over 14 amino acids. With 6 bases removed from V and 3 bases from J, the gap between germline ends came to 15 bases. Germline lookup yields CDR1 SEHNR and CDR2 FQNEAQ (reference sequence). CDR3 residues: CASSPPEAYYEQYF. The CDR3 DNA reads as TGTGCCAGCAGTCCCCCCGAGGCCTACTACGAGCAGTACTTC.

The chain combines TRBV9 with TRBJ2-1; D is unresolved. Per germline, CDR1 SGDLS and CDR2 YYNGEE. V lost 3 bases, J lost 14 bases, and 18 bases lay in between. The CDR3 length is 13 residues. CDR3 DNA sequence: TGTGCCAGCAGCGAAACCGATTCAGGATGGGAGTTCTTC. Protein product: CASSETDSGWEFF.

Notes on this clonotype: Compared with germline, one end of the junction differs, possibly owing to a read error. The chain carries TRBV11-3 and TRBJ1-1, with D tentatively TRBD1 (5 bases). The CDR3 loop spans 18 amino acids. Germline lookup yields CDR1 SGHNT and CDR2 YENEEA. The DNA of the CDR3 is TGTGCCAGCAGCCAACCTAGTGGGACGGGACTAATGAACACCGAAGCTTTCTTT. It translates to CASSQPSGTGLMNTEAFF.

The chain combines TRBV5-1 with TRBJ2-5, with D unclear. The CDR3 is 16 amino acids. Looked up from germline, CDR1 is SGHRS and CDR2 is YFSETQ. V was clipped by 0 bases and J by 1 base, with 13 bases between them. The CDR3 loop is CASSLANGAVQETQYF. CDR3 DNA sequence: TGCGCCAGCAGCTTGGCCAACGGAGCAGTCCAAGAGACCCAGTACTTC.

The rearrangement links TRBV27 to TRBJ2-7, with D tentatively TRBD2 (5 bases). V lost 4 bases to trimming and J lost 10 bases, with 17 bases between them. The CDR3 has 13 amino acids. Germline lookup yields CDR1 MNHEY and CDR2 SMNVEV (reference sequence). This CDR3 is CASSSSIPWEQYF. The CDR3 DNA reads TGTGCCAGCAGTTCTAGCATCCCTTGGGAACAGTACTTC.

CDR3 nucleotide sequence: TGTGCCAGCAGTTTCGGGTCTGGACTAGCGTCCTACGAGCAGTACTTC. It specifies CASSFGSGLASYEQYF. The chain has TRBV12-3 or TRBV12-4 and TRBJ2-5, with 9 bases that match TRBD2. The J call could be wrong; TRBJ2-7 is a better fit for the DNA end. The CDR3 has 16 residues.

This clonotype was picked up a small number of times. The rearrangement joins TRBV12-3 or TRBV12-4 to TRBJ2-3; no definite D call. V shed 3 bases and J shed 2 bases, with 6 bases lying between them. The CDR3 spans 13 residues. CDR3 amino acids: CASSFLLTDTQYF. The CDR3 nucleotides are TGTGCCAGCAGTTTTTTGCTCACAGATACGCAGTATTTT.

A few counts support this clonotype. V is TRBV6-5 and J is TRBJ1-5, with D hard to call. The V gene's germline CDR1 is MNHEY and CDR2 SVGAGI. The CDR3 is 15 residues long. Trimming took off 6 bases at V and 7 bases at J, with 19 bases between the two ends. This chain's CDR3 is CASSRLAGPGQPQHF. The CDR3 DNA reads as TGTGCCAGCAGCCGACTCGCGGGCCCGGGGCAGCCCCAGCATTTT.

The CDR3 protein is CSVEDLLIAFF. The CDR3 bases are TGCAGCGTTGAAGATCTATTGATTGCTTTCTTT. The V call is TRBV29-1, the J call TRBJ1-1, with D hard to call. This CDR3 region has 11 residues. Deletions cut 0 bases from V and 11 bases from J, with 10 bases between. CDR1 SQVTM and CDR2 ANQGSEA come from the germline V gene.

V and J are TRBV29-1 and TRBJ1-3, with D unresolved. The CDR3 runs to 13 residues. Germline V gene sequence: CDR1 SQVTM, CDR2 ANQGSEA. V was cut by 4 bases and J by 0 bases, with 7 bases left in between. CDR3 in DNA: TGCAGCGTTGTACAGCGCTCTGGAAACACCATATATTTT. It codes for CSVVQRSGNTIYF.

V and J are TRBV20-1 and TRBJ1-2; D is perhaps TRBD1 (5 bases). The CDR3 has 13 amino acids. Trimming took 4 bases from V and 4 from J, leaving 13 bases between them. The germline V gene encodes CDR1 DFQATT and CDR2 SNEGSKA (reference sequence). CDR3 nucleotide sequence: TGCAGTGCTAACCCGGGGCGTAGCTATGGCTACACCTTC. It is translated as CSANPGRSYGYTF.

The V call is TRBV12-3 or TRBV12-4, the J call TRBJ2-3; D might be TRBD1 (5 bases). Trimming removed 5 bases at V and 5 bases at J, with 14 bases between. This CDR3 spans 14 amino acids. The CDR3: CASSKGVRGDTQYF. The CDR3 DNA reads TGTGCCAGCAGTAAAGGGGTTAGAGGAGATACGCAGTATTTT.

V is TRBV10-3 and J is TRBJ2-5; D perhaps matches TRBD1 (5 bases). The J call may be mistaken, given a closer DNA end match to TRBJ2-7. CDR1 and CDR2 (germline): ENHRY, SYGVKD. The length of the CDR3 is 12 residues. The CDR3: CADQRQNYEQYF. The CDR3 DNA reads TGTGCCGACCAGAGACAGAACTACGAGCAGTACTTC.